This TCR beta chain was documented in a study of identical twins. After template switching added a universal primer site, the resulting cDNA carried unique molecular identifiers. MiXCR, run by TCRdb on the 5' RACE reads, gives a single entry per CDR3 protein. The sample has fewer than 650,000 distinct CDR3 sequences; roughly 9.5% are singletons. To note about this clonotype: Its antigen is still unknown. The CDR3 carries no conserved terminal phenylalanine or tryptophan, so it likely arises from a read error. The DNA is omitted, as the CDR3 cannot be located on it reliably, and the CDR3 follows TCRdb's listing.

15 amino acids form the CDR3, both terminal residues included. Germline CDR1 LNHNV, CDR2 YYDKDF (reference sequence). Overall study results and limits: Out-of-frame beta chain sequences displayed weaker excess sharing between twins.

These data were likewise used in another study, on yellow fever vaccine responses in identical twins.

Input material: PBMCs. This chain connects TRBV15 to TRBJ1-4; no DNA check was done on the table's D call, TRBD1. This receptor was identified in a woman between 18 and 30 years old in good health. Here the CDR3 reads CATSMGGGFEKLFFC.